This TCR beta chain was recorded in a study of T cell responses to AZD1222 COVID-19 vaccine. Libraries were prepared by immunoSEQ multiplex PCR; TCRdb keeps only in-frame clonotypes and omits some of them. The sample records about 90,000 clones, 89% being singletons. The count of this clone is one. Its specificity is unknown. General study results and limits: Baseline seropositivity characterized only a handful of AZD1222 recipients.

This clonotype was obtained from an adult who received the AZD1222 COVID-19 vaccine. Sequenced here: peripheral blood, sampled 28 days after the second AZD1222 dose.

CDR3 loop: CASSPSWGTYEQYF. As DNA, the CDR3 is TGTGCCAGTAGTCCCTCGTGGGGAACCTACGAGCAGTACTTC. V is TRBV19 and J is TRBJ2-7; D gene unclear. The CDR3 contains 14 residues. Per germline, CDR1 LNHDA and CDR2 SQIVND (reference sequence). Trimming removed 5 bases from V and 2 bases from J, with 13 bases in between.